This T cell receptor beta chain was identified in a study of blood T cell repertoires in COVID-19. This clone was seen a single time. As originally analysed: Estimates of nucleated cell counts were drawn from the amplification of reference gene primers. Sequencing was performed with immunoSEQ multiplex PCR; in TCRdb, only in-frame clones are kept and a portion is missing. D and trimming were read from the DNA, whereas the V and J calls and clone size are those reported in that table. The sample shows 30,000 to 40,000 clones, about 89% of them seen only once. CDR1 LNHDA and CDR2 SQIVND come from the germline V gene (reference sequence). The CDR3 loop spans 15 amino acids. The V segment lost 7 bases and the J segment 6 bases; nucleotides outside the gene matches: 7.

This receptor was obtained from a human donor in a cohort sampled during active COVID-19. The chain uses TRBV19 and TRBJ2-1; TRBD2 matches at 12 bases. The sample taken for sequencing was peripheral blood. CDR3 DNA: TGTGCCAGTATCCCGACTAGCGGGAGTCGCAATGAGCAGTTCTTC. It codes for CASIPTSGSRNEQFF.